This section outlines one TCR beta chain sequence together with its context. No antigen is known for it. The sample originates from a study of T cells expressing NK-cell markers. Study context: Sequencing of TCR beta repertoires drew on sorted CD3+CD56+NKG2C+, CD3+CD56+NKG2C- and CD3+CD56-NKG2C+ T cells. One of eight sequenced donors was HCMV-seronegative; the other seven were seropositive.

CDR1 MGHRA and CDR2 YSYEKL come from the germline V gene. The CDR3 is 13 amino acids. Study conclusions and caveats: In a handful of donors, dominant NKG2C+ clonotypes were roughly 1.0-7.0% of CD8+ T cells.

TCRdb reworked the 5' RACE reads into one entry per CDR3 protein, no DNA. Here the sample table reports about 460,000 distinct CDR3 sequences. V is TRBV4-1 and J is TRBJ2-6. This TCR was recovered from a woman in her 50s in good health. Sequenced input: blood T cells: a sorted CD56 or NKG2C T cell subset, CD4+ or CD8+ T cells, or bulk PBMC T cells (not recorded which). This CDR3 reads CARIFSGANVLTF.